This TCR beta chain was identified during a study of CD8 T cells in Susac syndrome. Sequencing of TCR beta, carried out with a high-throughput approach, was applied to CD8+ and CD4+ T cells from the blood. While CD8+ and CD4+ T cells were isolated negatively, TEMRA cells were enriched by FACS. The CDR3 covers 14 residues. Germline CDR1 and CDR2: LNHDA and SQIVND (reference sequence). Trimming cost V 3 bases and J 5 bases, with 8 bases left between them. Roughly 0.45 to 1 ug RNA was reverse transcribed with random hexamers. The immunoSEQ assay covered 54 Vbeta and 13 Jbeta segments for CDR3. TCRdb called the immunoSEQ multiplex PCR reads again in MiXCR, with one record for every CDR3 protein. The sample has some 90,000 distinct CDR3 sequences, roughly 93% seen once.

The clonotype comes from a human donor in good health. The chain combines TRBV19 with TRBJ1-6; unclear D gene. The specimen was CD8+ T cells from PBMCs. Written as DNA, the CDR3 is TGTGCCAGTAGTATGACCAGGAATAATTCACCCCTCCACTTT. It is translated as CASSMTRNNSPLHF.